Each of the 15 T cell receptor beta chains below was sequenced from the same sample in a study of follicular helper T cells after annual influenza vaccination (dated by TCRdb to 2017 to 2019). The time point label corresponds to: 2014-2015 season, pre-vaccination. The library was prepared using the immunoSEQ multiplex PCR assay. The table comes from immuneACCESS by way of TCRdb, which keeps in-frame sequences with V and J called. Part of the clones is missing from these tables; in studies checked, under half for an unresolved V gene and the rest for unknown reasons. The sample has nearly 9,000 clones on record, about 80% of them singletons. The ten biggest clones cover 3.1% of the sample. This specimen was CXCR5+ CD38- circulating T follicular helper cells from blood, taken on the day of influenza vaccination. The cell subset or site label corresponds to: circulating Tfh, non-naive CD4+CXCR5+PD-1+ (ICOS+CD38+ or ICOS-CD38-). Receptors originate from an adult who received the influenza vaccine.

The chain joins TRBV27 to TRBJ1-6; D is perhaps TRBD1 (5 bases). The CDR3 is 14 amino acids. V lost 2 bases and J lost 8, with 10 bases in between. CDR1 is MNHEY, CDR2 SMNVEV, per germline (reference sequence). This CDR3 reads CASSLLRDDSPLHF. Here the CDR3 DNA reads TGTGCCAGCAGTTTACTACGGGACGATTCACCCCTCCACTTT.

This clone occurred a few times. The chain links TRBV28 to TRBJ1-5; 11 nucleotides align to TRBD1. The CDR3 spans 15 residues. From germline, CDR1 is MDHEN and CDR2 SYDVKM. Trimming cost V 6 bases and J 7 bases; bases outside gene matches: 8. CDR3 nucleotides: TGTGCCAGCAGGAGGACAGGGGGCTTTGAACAGCCCCAGCATTTT. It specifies CASRRTGGFEQPQHF.

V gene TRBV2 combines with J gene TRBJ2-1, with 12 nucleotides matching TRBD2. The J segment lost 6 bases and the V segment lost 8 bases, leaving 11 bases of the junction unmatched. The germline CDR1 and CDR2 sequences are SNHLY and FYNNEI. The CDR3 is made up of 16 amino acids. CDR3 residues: CASQGTLAGGLNEQFF. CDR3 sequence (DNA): TGTGCCAGCCAAGGGACCCTAGCGGGGGGGCTCAATGAGCAGTTCTTC. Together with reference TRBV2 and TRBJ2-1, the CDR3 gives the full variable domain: EPEVTQTPSHQVTQMGQEVILRCVPISNHLYFYWYRQILGQKVEFLVSFYNNEISEKSEIFDDQFSVERPDGSNFTLKIRSTKLEDSAMYFCASQGTLAGGLNEQFFGPGTRLTVL.

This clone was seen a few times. The CDR3 region is CASSHSNQPQHF. The DNA for the CDR3 is TGTGCCAGTAGCCATAGCAATCAGCCCCAGCATTTT. J is TRBJ1-5 and V is TRBV19; unclear D gene. Germline CDR1 LNHDA, CDR2 SQIVND (reference sequence). The V end lost 6 bases, the J end lost 0 bases, and 3 bases lay between the germline ends. This CDR3 comprises 12 residues.

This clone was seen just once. The CDR3 DNA follows: TGTGCCAGTAAAAAAAGGGGGACAGACCCTGGATTGAACACTGAAGCTTTCTTT. Protein product: CASKKRGTDPGLNTEAFF. This chain joins TRBV27 and TRBJ1-1, with 7 bases identical to TRBD1. CDR1 is MNHEY, CDR2 SMNVEV, per germline (reference sequence). V dropped 9 bases and J dropped 0; count of bases not matched to a gene: 19. The CDR3 is made up of 18 amino acids.

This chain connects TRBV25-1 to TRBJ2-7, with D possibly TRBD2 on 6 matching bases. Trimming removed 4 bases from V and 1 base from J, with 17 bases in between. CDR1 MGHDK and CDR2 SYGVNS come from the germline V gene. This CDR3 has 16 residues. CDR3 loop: CASSVSSFGGSYEQYF. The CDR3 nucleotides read TGTGCCAGCAGTGTTAGTAGCTTCGGGGGATCCTACGAGCAGTACTTC.

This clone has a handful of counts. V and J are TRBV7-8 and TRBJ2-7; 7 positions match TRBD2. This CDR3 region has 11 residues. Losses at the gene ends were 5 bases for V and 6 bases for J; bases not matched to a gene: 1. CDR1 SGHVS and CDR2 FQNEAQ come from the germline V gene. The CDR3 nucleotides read TGTGCCAGCAGCAGGGAGGGCGAGCAGTACTTC. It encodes CASSREGEQYF.

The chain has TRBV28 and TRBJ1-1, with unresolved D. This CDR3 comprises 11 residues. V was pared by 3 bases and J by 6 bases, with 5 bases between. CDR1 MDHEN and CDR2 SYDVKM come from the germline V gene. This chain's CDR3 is CASSFRAEAFF. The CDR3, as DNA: TGTGCCAGCAGTTTCCGTGCTGAAGCTTTCTTT.

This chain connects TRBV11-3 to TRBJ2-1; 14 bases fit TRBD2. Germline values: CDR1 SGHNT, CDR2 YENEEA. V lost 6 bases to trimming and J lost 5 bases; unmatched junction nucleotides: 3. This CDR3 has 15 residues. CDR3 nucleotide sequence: TGTGCCAGCAGACTGGGACTAGCGGGGGACAATGAGCAGTTCTTC. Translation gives CASRLGLAGDNEQFF.

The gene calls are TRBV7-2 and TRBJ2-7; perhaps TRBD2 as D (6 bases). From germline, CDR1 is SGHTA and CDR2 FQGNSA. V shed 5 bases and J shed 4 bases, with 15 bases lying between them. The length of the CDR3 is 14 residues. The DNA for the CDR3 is TGTGCCAGCAGCCCAAACCCCGGAGGGTACGAGCAGTACTTC. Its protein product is CASSPNPGGYEQYF.

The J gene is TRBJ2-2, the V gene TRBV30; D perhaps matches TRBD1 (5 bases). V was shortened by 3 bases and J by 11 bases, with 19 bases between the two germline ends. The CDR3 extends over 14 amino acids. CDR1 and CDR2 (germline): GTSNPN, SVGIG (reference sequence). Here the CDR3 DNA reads TGTGCCTGGAGCCCCGCAGGGAAAAGGGGCGAGCTGTTTTTT. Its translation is CAWSPAGKRGELFF.

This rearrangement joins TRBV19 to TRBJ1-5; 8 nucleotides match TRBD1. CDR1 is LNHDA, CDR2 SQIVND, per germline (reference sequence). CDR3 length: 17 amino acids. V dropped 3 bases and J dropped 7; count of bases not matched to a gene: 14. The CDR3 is CASSMRAGGAERQPQHF. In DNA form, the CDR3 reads TGTGCCAGTAGTATGAGGGCAGGGGGCGCGGAAAGGCAGCCCCAGCATTTT.

The CDR3 DNA follows: TGTGCCAGCAGTTGGGCCGGGGGCAATGAGCAGTTCTTC. Amino acid sequence: CASSWAGGNEQFF. The V call is TRBV6-1, the J call TRBJ2-1; D is perhaps TRBD2 (6 bases). The CDR3 covers 13 residues. Trimming shortened V by 5 bases and J by 6 bases, and 11 bases separated the two germline ends. The V gene's germline CDR1 is MNHNS and CDR2 SASEGT.

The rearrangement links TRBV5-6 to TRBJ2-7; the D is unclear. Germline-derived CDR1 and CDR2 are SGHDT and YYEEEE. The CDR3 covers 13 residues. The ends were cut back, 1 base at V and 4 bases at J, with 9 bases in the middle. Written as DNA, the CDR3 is TGTGCCAGCAGCTTGAGATCAGGATACGAGCAGTACTTC. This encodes CASSLRSGYEQYF.

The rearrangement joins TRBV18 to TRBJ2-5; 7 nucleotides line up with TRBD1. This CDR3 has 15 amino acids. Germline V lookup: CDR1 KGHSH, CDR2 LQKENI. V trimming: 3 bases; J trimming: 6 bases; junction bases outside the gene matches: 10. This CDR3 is CASSPTSTGYQTQYF. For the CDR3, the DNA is TGTGCCAGCTCACCGACCTCGACAGGGTACCAGACCCAGTACTTC.